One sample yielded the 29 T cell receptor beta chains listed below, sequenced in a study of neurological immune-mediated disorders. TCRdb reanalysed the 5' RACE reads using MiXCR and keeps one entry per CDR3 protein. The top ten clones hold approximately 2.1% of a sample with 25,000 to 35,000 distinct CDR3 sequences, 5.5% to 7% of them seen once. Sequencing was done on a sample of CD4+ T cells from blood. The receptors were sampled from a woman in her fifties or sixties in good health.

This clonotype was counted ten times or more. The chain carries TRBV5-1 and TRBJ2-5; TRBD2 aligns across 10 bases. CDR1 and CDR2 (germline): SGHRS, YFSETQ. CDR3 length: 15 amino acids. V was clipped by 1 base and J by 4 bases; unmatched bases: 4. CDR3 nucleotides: TGCGCCAGCAGCTTGAGCGGGAGGGCCGCAGAGACCCAGTACTTC. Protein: CASSLSGRAAETQYF.

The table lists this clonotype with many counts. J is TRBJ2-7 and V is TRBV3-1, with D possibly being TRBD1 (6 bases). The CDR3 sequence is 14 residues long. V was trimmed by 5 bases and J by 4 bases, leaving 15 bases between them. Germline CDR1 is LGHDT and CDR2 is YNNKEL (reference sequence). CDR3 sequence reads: CASSTKQGQYEQYF. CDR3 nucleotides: TGTGCCAGCAGCACCAAGCAGGGGCAGTACGAGCAGTACTTC.

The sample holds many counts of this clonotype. CDR3 DNA: TGTGCCAGCAGCCAAGGGCCACCTCTTCCCAATGAGCAGTTCTTC. Amino acids: CASSQGPPLPNEQFF. This chain connects TRBV3-1 to TRBJ2-1; D is ambiguous. Germline V lookup: CDR1 LGHDT, CDR2 YNNKEL (reference sequence). The CDR3 is made up of 15 amino acids. V was pared by 1 base and J by 6 bases, with 13 bases between.

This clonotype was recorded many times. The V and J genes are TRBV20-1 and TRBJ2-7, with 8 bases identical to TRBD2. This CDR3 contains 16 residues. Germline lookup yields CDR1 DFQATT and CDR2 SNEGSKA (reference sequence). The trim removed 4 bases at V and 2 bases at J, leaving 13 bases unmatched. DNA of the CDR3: TGCAGTGCTACATGGGTGAGCGGGAGACACCCCTACGAGCAGTACTTC. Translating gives CSATWVSGRHPYEQYF.

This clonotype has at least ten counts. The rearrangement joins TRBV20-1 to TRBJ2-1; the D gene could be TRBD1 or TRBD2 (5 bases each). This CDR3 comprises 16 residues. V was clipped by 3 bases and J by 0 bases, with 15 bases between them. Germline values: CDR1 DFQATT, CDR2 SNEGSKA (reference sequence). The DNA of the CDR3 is TGCAGTGCTAGGGGGGACCTCAATCACTCCTACAATGAGCAGTTCTTC. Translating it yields CSARGDLNHSYNEQFF.

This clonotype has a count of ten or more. As DNA, the CDR3 is TGTGCCACCAGCAGGCAGGGACTGGATACGCAGTATTTT. The encoded protein is CATSRQGLDTQYF. V and J are TRBV15 and TRBJ2-3; a possible D gene is TRBD2 (6 bases). Trimming took off 3 bases at V and 6 bases at J, with 10 bases between the two ends. Germline CDR1 LNHNV, CDR2 YYDKDF (reference sequence). The CDR3 is made up of 13 amino acids.

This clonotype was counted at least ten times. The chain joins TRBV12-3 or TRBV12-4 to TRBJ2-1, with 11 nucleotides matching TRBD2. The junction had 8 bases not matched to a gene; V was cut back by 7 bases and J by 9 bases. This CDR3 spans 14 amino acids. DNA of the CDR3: TGTGCCAGCACCCATAGCGGGAGGGCTGGTGAGCAGTTCTTC. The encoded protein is CASTHSGRAGEQFF.

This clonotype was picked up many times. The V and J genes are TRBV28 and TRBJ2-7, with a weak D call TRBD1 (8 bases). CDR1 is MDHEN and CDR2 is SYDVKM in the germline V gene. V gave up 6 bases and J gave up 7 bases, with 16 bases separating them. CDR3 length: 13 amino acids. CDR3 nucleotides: TGTGCCAGCAGGGCAACAGGGGGGGGTGAGCAGTACTTC. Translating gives CASRATGGGEQYF.

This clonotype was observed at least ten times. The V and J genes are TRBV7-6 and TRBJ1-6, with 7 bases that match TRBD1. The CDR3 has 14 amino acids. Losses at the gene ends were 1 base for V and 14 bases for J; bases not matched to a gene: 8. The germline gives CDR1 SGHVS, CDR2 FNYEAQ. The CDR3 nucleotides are TGTGCCAGCAGCTTAGACCCCGGGACAGCCTCCCTCCACTTT. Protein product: CASSLDPGTASLHF.

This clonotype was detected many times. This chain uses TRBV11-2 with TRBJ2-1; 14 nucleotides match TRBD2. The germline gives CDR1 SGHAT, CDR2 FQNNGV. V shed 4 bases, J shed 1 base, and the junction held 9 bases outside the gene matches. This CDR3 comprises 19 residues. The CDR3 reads CASSYRGLAGAESYNEQFF. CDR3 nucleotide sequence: TGTGCCAGCAGCTACCGGGGACTAGCGGGGGCCGAATCCTACAATGAGCAGTTCTTC.

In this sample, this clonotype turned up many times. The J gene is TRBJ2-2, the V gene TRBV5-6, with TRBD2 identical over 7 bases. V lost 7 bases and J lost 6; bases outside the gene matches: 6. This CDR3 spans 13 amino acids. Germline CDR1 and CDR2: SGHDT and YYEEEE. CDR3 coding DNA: TGTGCCAGCCGATTCCGGGGGGCCGGGGAGCTGTTTTTT. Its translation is CASRFRGAGELFF. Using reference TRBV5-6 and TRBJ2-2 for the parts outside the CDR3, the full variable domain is DAGVTQSPTHLIKTRGQQVTLRCSPKSGHDTVSWYQQALGQGPQFIFQYYEEEERQRGNFPDRFSGHQFPNYSSELNVNALLLGDSALYLCASRFRGAGELFFGEGSRLTVL.

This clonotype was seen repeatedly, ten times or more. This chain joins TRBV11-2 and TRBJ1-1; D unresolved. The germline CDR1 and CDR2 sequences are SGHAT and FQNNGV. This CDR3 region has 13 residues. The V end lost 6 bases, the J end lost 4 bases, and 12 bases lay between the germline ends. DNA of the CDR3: TGTGCCAGCAGTACGGCCCGGGGCACTGAAGCTTTCTTT. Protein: CASSTARGTEAFF.

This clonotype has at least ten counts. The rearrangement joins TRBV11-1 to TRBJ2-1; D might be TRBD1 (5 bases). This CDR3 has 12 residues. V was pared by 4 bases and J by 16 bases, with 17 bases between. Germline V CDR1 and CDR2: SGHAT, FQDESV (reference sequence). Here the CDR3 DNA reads TGTGCCAGCAGCTCGACGGCAGGGAACTTTTTCTTC. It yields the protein CASSSTAGNFFF. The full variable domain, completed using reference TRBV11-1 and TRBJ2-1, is EAEVAQSPRYKITEKSQAVAFWCDPISGHATLYWYRQILGQGPELLVQFQDESVVDDSQLPKDRFSAERLKGVDSTLKIQPAELGDSAMYLCASSSTAGNFFFGPGTRLTVL.

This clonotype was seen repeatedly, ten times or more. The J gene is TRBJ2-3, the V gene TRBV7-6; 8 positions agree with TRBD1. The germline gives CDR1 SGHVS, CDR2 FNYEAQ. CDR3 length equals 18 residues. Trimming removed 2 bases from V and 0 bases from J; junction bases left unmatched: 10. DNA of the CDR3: TGTGCCAGCAGCTTATCCCGCAGGGGGCGGTTAAGCACAGATACGCAGTATTTT. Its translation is CASSLSRRGRLSTDTQYF.

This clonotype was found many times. The CDR3 region has the DNA TGTGCCAGCAGCCGAGTTCTGGACAGCTATGGCTACACCTTC. Encoded protein: CASSRVLDSYGYTF. The V gene is TRBV3-1, the J gene TRBJ1-2, with a tentative D call TRBD1 (6 bases). Germline values: CDR1 LGHDT, CDR2 YNNKEL (reference sequence). Trimming removed 4 bases from V and 4 bases from J, with 13 bases in between. The CDR3 is 14 residues long.

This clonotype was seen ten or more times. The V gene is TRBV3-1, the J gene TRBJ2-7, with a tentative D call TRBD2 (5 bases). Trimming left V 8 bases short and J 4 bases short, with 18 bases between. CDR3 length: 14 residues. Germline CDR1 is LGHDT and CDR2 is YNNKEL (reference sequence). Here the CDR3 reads CASSNFGEGYEQYF. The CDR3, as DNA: TGTGCCAGCTCCAACTTCGGGGAAGGTTACGAGCAGTACTTC.

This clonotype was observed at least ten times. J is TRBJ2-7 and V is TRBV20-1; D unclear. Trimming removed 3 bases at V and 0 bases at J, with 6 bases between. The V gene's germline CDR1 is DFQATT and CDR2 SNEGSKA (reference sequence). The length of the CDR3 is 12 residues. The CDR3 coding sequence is TGCAGTGCTAGGATACCCTCCTACGAGCAGTACTTC. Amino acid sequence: CSARIPSYEQYF.

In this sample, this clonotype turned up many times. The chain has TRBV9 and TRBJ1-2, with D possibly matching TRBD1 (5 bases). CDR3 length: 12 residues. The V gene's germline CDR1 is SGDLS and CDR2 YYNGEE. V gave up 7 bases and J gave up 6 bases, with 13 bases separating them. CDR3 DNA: TGTGCCAGCGGTCGACAGACGGATGGCTACACCTTC. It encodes CASGRQTDGYTF.

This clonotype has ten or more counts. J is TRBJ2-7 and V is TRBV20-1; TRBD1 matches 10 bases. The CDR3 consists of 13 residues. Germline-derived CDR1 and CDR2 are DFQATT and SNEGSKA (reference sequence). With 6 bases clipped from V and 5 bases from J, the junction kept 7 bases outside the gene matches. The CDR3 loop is CSALTGTGDEQYF. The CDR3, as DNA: TGCAGTGCCCTGACCGGGACAGGGGACGAGCAGTACTTC.

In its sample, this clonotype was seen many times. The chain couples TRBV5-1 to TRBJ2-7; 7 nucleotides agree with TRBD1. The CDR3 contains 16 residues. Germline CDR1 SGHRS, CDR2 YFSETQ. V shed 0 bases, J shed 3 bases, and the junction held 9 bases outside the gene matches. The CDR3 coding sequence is TGCGCCAGCAGCTTGGCCGCCTCGGGACAGAGCTACGAGCAGTACTTC. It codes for CASSLAASGQSYEQYF.

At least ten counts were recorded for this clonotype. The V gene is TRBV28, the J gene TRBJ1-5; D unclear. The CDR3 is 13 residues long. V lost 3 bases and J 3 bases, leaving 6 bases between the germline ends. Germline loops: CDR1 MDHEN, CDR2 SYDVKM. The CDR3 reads CASSLRINQPQHF. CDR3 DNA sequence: TGTGCCAGCAGTTTGCGGATCAATCAGCCCCAGCATTTT. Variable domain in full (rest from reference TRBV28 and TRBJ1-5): DVKVTQSSRYLVKRTGEKVFLECVQDMDHENMFWYRQDPGLGLRLIYFSYDVKMKEKGDIPEGYSVSREKKERFSLILESASTNQTSMYLCASSLRINQPQHFGDGTRLSIL.

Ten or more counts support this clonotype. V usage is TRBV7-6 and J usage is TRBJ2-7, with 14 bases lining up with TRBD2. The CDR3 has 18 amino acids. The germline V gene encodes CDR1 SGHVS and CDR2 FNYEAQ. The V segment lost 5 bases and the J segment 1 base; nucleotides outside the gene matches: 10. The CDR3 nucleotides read TGTGCCAGCAGCGCCATGACTAGCGGGAGGGCCTCGTCCTACGAGCAGTACTTC. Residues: CASSAMTSGRASSYEQYF.

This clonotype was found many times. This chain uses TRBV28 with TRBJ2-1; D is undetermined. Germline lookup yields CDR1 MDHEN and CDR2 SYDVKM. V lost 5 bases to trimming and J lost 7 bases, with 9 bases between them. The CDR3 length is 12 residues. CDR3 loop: CASSVTINEQFF. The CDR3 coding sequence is TGTGCCAGCAGTGTAACTATAAATGAGCAGTTCTTC. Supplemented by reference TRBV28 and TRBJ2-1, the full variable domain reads DVKVTQSSRYLVKRTGEKVFLECVQDMDHENMFWYRQDPGLGLRLIYFSYDVKMKEKGDIPEGYSVSREKKERFSLILESASTNQTSMYLCASSVTINEQFFGPGTRLTVL.

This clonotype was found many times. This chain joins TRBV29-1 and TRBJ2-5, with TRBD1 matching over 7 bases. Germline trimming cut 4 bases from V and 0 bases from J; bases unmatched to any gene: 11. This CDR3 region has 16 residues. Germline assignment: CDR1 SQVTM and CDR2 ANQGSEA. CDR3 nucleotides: TGCAGCGTTGGCATTAGGGACAGCTTATACCAAGAGACCCAGTACTTC. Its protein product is CSVGIRDSLYQETQYF.

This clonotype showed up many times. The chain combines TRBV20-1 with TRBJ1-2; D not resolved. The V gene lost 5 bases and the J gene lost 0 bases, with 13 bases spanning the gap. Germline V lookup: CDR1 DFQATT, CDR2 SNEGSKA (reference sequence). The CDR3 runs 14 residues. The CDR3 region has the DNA TGCAGTGCTGCCGCGGGGTTGGCTAACTATGGCTACACCTTC. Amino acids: CSAAAGLANYGYTF.

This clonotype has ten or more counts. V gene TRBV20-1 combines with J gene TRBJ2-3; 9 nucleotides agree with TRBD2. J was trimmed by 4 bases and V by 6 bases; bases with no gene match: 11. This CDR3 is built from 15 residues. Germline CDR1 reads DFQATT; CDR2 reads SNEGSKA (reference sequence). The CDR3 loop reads CSAGAAGGLSDTQYF. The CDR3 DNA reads TGCAGTGCGGGGGCTGCGGGAGGGCTCTCAGATACGCAGTATTTT.

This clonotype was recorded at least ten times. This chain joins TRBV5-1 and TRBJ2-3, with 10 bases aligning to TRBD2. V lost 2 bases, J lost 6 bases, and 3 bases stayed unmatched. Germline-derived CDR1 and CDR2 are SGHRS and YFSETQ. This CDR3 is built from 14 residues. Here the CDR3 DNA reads TGCGCCAGCAGCTTTAGCGGGAGGTCTGATACGCAGTATTTT. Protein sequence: CASSFSGRSDTQYF.

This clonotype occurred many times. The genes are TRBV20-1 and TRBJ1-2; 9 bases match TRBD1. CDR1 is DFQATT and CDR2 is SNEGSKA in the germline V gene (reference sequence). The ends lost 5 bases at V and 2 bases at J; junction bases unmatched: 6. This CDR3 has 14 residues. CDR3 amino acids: CSAVRQGGNYGYTF. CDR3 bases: TGCAGTGCTGTCCGACAGGGGGGAAACTATGGCTACACCTTC.

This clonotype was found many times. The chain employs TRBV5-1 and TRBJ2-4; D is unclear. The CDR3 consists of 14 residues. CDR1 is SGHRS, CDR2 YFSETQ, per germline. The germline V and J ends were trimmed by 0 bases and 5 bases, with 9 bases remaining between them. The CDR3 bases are TGCGCCAGCAGCTTGGAGTCAGACCAAAACATTCAGTACTTC. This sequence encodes CASSLESDQNIQYF.